Below, 25 T cell receptor beta chains from the same sample are listed, as sequenced in a study of T cells after yellow fever vaccination. TCRdb called the 5' RACE reads again in MiXCR, with one record for every CDR3 protein. The sample contains approximately 510,000 distinct CDR3 sequences, just over 20% of which appear only once. Sample: PBMCs, taken less than 25 days after the first yellow fever vaccination. These receptors all stem from a man in his late teens or twenties who received the YFV17D yellow fever vaccine.

This clonotype was detected only a few times. The rearrangement links TRBV5-5 to TRBJ1-2; 10 bases agree with TRBD1. Germline V CDR1 and CDR2: SGHKS, YYEKEE (reference sequence). There are 15 residues in the CDR3. The ends lost 1 base at V and 7 bases at J; junction bases unmatched: 7. The CDR3, as DNA: TGTGCCAGCAGCTTGTCCGGGACAGGGGCTTTTGGCTACACCTTC. Its protein is CASSLSGTGAFGYTF.

In this sample, this clonotype turned up a few times. The J gene is TRBJ2-1, the V gene TRBV28, with D perhaps TRBD2 (5 bases). From germline, CDR1 is MDHEN and CDR2 SYDVKM. This CDR3 is built from 12 residues. The V end was cut by 3 bases, the J end by 9 bases, with 9 bases between. The CDR3 DNA sequence: TGTGCCAGCAGTTTTCTAGCTGGTGAGCAGTTCTTC. Translation gives CASSFLAGEQFF. The full variable domain, its missing parts supplied by reference TRBV28 and TRBJ2-1, is DVKVTQSSRYLVKRTGEKVFLECVQDMDHENMFWYRQDPGLGLRLIYFSYDVKMKEKGDIPEGYSVSREKKERFSLILESASTNQTSMYLCASSFLAGEQFFGPGTRLTVL.

The rearrangement uses TRBV7-6 and TRBJ2-2, with TRBD2 identical over 9 bases. The trim removed 1 base at V and 4 bases at J, leaving 4 bases unmatched. This CDR3 is 16 amino acids long. The germline CDR1 and CDR2 sequences are SGHVS and FNYEAQ. CDR3 amino acids: CASSLGTSVSTGELFF. In DNA form, the CDR3 reads TGTGCCAGCAGCTTAGGGACTAGCGTTTCCACCGGGGAGCTGTTTTTT.

This clonotype occurred many times. At one end the junction does not follow the germline gene, possibly because of a read error. J is TRBJ1-1 and V is TRBV5-1; 8 bases map to TRBD1. CDR3 length: 14 residues. In germline, CDR1 is SGHRS, CDR2 YFSETQ. The CDR3 nucleotides read TGTGCCAGCAGCTTAGGACAGGGTGGCACTGAAGCTTTCTTT. Its protein product is CASSLGQGGTEAFF.

This clonotype has a handful of counts. V usage is TRBV5-6 and J usage is TRBJ2-7; D remains ambiguous. V was shortened by 6 bases and J by 0 bases, with 10 bases between the two germline ends. Germline CDR1 is SGHDT and CDR2 is YYEEEE. The CDR3 is 13 residues long. CDR3 loop: CASKSGSSYEQYV. The CDR3 DNA follows: TGTGCCAGCAAGTCCGGCAGCTCCTACGAGCAGTACGTC.

The chain uses TRBV5-6 and TRBJ1-1, with TRBD1 identical over 7 bases. Germline V gene sequence: CDR1 SGHDT, CDR2 YYEEEE. After removal of 0 bases from V and 9 bases from J, the junction contained 8 bases not matched to a gene. The CDR3 consists of 14 residues. CDR3 DNA sequence: TGTGCCAGCAGCTTGGGGCGGGACAGTCATAAAGCTTTCTTT. It codes for CASSLGRDSHKAFF.

The gene calls are TRBV7-2 and TRBJ1-2; 8 bases align to TRBD1. J was trimmed by 7 bases and V by 4 bases; bases with no gene match: 8. The germline V gene has CDR1 SGHTA and CDR2 FQGNSA. The CDR3 is made up of 14 amino acids. The CDR3 reads CASSSDGQGLGYTF. The CDR3, as DNA: TGTGCCAGCAGCTCGGACGGACAGGGCCTTGGCTACACCTTC.

The CDR3 DNA reads TGCGCCAGCAGCCAAGAGAAGCGGGGGGGAGATACGCAGTATTTT. Translating it yields CASSQEKRGGDTQYF. The chain employs TRBV4-3 and TRBJ2-3, with 10 nucleotides matching TRBD2. The CDR3 is 15 residues long. After removal of 0 bases from V and 5 bases from J, the junction contained 2 bases not matched to a gene. Germline values: CDR1 LGHNA, CDR2 YSLEER.

The chain couples TRBV4-3 to TRBJ1-6; no reliable D call. CDR1 is LGHNA and CDR2 is YSLEER in the germline V gene. The CDR3 has 17 amino acids. V was pared by 2 bases and J by 7 bases, with 18 bases between. The CDR3 sequence is CASSQHRRPLGNSPLHF. In DNA form, the CDR3 reads TGCGCCAGCAGCCAACATCGAAGGCCCCTGGGGAATTCACCCCTCCACTTT.

This chain links TRBV7-9 with TRBJ2-2; 7 nucleotides match TRBD1. The CDR3 runs to 14 residues. Germline lookup yields CDR1 SEHNR and CDR2 FQNEAQ (reference sequence). The junction had 5 bases not matched to a gene; V was cut back by 5 bases and J by 5 bases. CDR3 loop: CASSPRRGTGELFF. Written as DNA, the CDR3 is TGTGCCAGCAGCCCACGCAGGGGGACCGGGGAGCTGTTTTTT.

The chain uses TRBV5-1 and TRBJ2-3, with a weak D call TRBD2 (5 bases). Germline lookup yields CDR1 SGHRS and CDR2 YFSETQ. The CDR3 length is 14 residues. Trimming cost V 0 bases and J 6 bases, with 11 bases left between them. CDR3 sequence (DNA): TGCGCCAGCAGCTTGGGAGACTACGACGATACGCAGTATTTT. This gives the protein CASSLGDYDDTQYF.

This clonotype has more than one count but fewer than ten. The chain joins TRBV5-4 to TRBJ2-2, with TRBD1 matching 7 bases. Germline CDR1 and CDR2: SGHNT and YYREEE (reference sequence). There are 14 residues in the CDR3. V lost 4 bases to trimming and J lost 7 bases; unmatched junction nucleotides: 7. CDR3 nucleotides: TGTGCCAGCAGCCTTGACAGGGTCGGCGGGGAGCTGTTTTTT. Protein: CASSLDRVGGELFF.

This clonotype was seen only a few times. The chain uses TRBV7-2 and TRBJ2-3; 9 bases line up with TRBD2. With 6 bases clipped from V and 1 base from J, the junction kept 8 bases outside the gene matches. Germline lookup yields CDR1 SGHTA and CDR2 FQGNSA. This CDR3 has 16 amino acids. The CDR3 reads CASRAGGGYGTDTQYF. In nucleotides, the CDR3 is TGTGCCAGCAGGGCGGGGGGGGGATATGGCACAGATACGCAGTATTTT.

The rearrangement links TRBV7-2 to TRBJ1-2; no reliable D call. CDR3 size: 12 residues. Germline lookup yields CDR1 SGHTA and CDR2 FQGNSA. With 5 bases removed from V and 5 bases from J, the gap between germline ends came to 9 bases. The CDR3 spells CASSPQTYGYTF. The CDR3 bases are TGTGCCAGCAGCCCCCAGACTTATGGCTACACCTTC.

This clonotype has a handful of counts. The gene calls are TRBV7-2 and TRBJ2-3, with TRBD2 as a possible D gene (5 bases). Trimming pared 7 bases from V and 2 bases from J, leaving 16 bases between. Per the germline V gene, CDR1 is SGHTA and CDR2 is FQGNSA. CDR3 length: 15 amino acids. The CDR3 loop is CASIKMAGFTDTQYF. CDR3 sequence (DNA): TGTGCCAGCATCAAAATGGCGGGTTTCACAGATACGCAGTATTTT.

The V and J genes are TRBV13 and TRBJ1-1; D unresolved. CDR1 and CDR2 (germline): PRHDT, FYEKMQ (reference sequence). With 0 bases removed from V and 1 base from J, the gap between germline ends came to 9 bases. The CDR3 totals 15 residues. The CDR3 is CASSLGAGRNTEAFF. For the CDR3, the DNA is TGTGCCAGCAGCTTAGGGGCAGGACGGAACACTGAAGCTTTCTTT.

This clonotype appeared once. The V and J genes are TRBV7-9 and TRBJ1-1; D not certain. The CDR3 loop spans 11 amino acids. Deletions cut 5 bases from V and 7 bases from J, with 8 bases between. Germline CDR1 SEHNR, CDR2 FQNEAQ (reference sequence). The CDR3 nucleotides read TGTGCCAGCAGCCTACACGATGAAGCTTTCTTT. This encodes CASSLHDEAFF.

This clonotype was counted between two and nine times. This chain links TRBV10-3 with TRBJ2-3, with no clear D. The germline V and J ends were trimmed by 3 bases and 1 base, with 11 bases remaining between them. CDR3 size: 15 residues. The germline V gene encodes CDR1 ENHRY and CDR2 SYGVKD. For the CDR3, the DNA is TGTGCCATCAGTGAAGGAGAGAGTGGCACAGATACGCAGTATTTT. The encoded protein is CAISEGESGTDTQYF.

V usage is TRBV24-1 and J usage is TRBJ2-5, with TRBD1 matching 7 bases. The germline gives CDR1 KGHDR, CDR2 SFDVKD. V lost 5 bases and J lost 2; bases outside the gene matches: 4. The CDR3 contains 14 residues. The CDR3 is CATSGTGDQETQYF. The CDR3 nucleotides read TGTGCCACCAGTGGGACAGGAGATCAAGAGACCCAGTACTTC.

The rearrangement uses TRBV5-4 and TRBJ1-6; TRBD1 matches 9 bases. Trimming at V came to 4 bases and at J to 5 bases, leaving 4 bases not matched to a gene. The CDR3 length is 15 residues. The germline gives CDR1 SGHNT, CDR2 YYREEE (reference sequence). CDR3 loop: CASSTGQGHNSPLHF. CDR3 nucleotides: TGTGCCAGCAGCACGGGACAGGGCCATAATTCACCCCTCCACTTT.

V gene TRBV3-1 combines with J gene TRBJ2-2, with D perhaps matching TRBD2 (6 bases). The ends were cut back, 4 bases at V and 1 base at J, with 13 bases in the middle. The CDR3 totals 16 residues. Looked up from germline, CDR1 is LGHDT and CDR2 is YNNKEL (reference sequence). For the CDR3, the DNA is TGTGCCAGCAGCCGCTTGGGGGGTATGAACACCGGGGAGCTGTTTTTT. Translation: CASSRLGGMNTGELFF.

This clonotype has just a few counts. This chain links TRBV4-2 with TRBJ1-4, with 9 positions matching TRBD1. Germline assignment: CDR1 LGHNA and CDR2 YNFKEQ. Trimming at V came to 3 bases and at J to 7 bases, leaving 6 bases not matched to a gene. This CDR3 is built from 15 residues. DNA for the CDR3: TGTGCCAGCAGCCAGAAACAGGGGGCGAGTGAAAAACTGTTTTTT. Its translation is CASSQKQGASEKLFF.

This clonotype was observed many times. The genes are TRBV12-3 or TRBV12-4 and TRBJ2-3; the match to TRBD2 covers 8 bases. This CDR3 spans 13 amino acids. The CDR3 DNA is TGTGTCAACGAGCGGGGGCCAGCAGATACGCAGTATTTT. Its translation: CVNERGPADTQYF.

In DNA, the CDR3 is TGTGCCAGCAGTTTAGGTATCGGGACAAGGTTTGGTTTCTTT. Residues: CASSLGIGTRFGFF. The chain is built from TRBV12-3 or TRBV12-4 and TRBJ1-1; D possibly corresponds to TRBD1 (6 bases). The CDR3 is made up of 14 amino acids. V was shortened by 1 base and J by 13 bases, with 19 bases between the two germline ends.

This clonotype has just a few counts. The chain links TRBV29-1 to TRBJ1-5; 7 positions agree with TRBD1. J was trimmed by 5 bases and V by 6 bases; bases with no gene match: 4. The CDR3 length is 12 residues. Germline V lookup: CDR1 SQVTM, CDR2 ANQGSEA. CDR3 amino acids: CSVGQPDQPQHF. In DNA, the CDR3 is TGCAGCGTGGGACAGCCTGATCAGCCCCAGCATTTT.